The 11 T cell receptor beta chains below were found in one sample sequenced in a study of T-cell memory formation after mild COVID-19. Using its own MiXCR run on the 5' RACE reads, TCRdb lists one record per CDR3 protein. The sample carries roughly 120,000 distinct CDR3 sequences, around a fifth recorded once. Sequencing was performed on PBMCs or a T cell subset sorted from them (not recorded which). The receptors come from a man aged 18 to 30 who had mild COVID-19 (a few samples of this study predate the infection). Cell type and time point are not known.

The rearrangement links TRBV4-1 to TRBJ2-2; D possibly corresponds to TRBD2 (6 bases). This CDR3 is 17 amino acids long. The ends were cut back, 0 bases at V and 7 bases at J, with 18 bases in the middle. Per germline, CDR1 MGHRA and CDR2 YSYEKL. For the CDR3, the DNA is TGCGCCAGCAGCCAAGAGGGGGGTCTCGGACTCCTCGGGGAGCTGTTTTTT. It specifies CASSQEGGLGLLGELFF.

This clonotype was detected ten times or more. The rearrangement links TRBV12-3 or TRBV12-4 to TRBJ2-2, with 11 bases aligning to TRBD2. V trimming: 4 bases; J trimming: 2 bases; junction bases outside the gene matches: 6. The CDR3 consists of 17 residues. CDR3 coding DNA: TGTGCCAGCAGTTCCGGGACTAGCGGAGGCAACACCGGGGAGCTGTTTTTT. It translates to CASSSGTSGGNTGELFF.

This chain joins TRBV4-1 and TRBJ2-1; TRBD1 matches at 8 bases. The germline V gene has CDR1 MGHRA and CDR2 YSYEKL. Germline trimming cut 4 bases from V and 3 bases from J; bases unmatched to any gene: 11. This CDR3 is 17 amino acids long. The CDR3: CASSPLGRGRIYNEQFF. As DNA, the CDR3 is TGCGCCAGCAGCCCCCTGGGCAGGGGGCGTATCTACAATGAGCAGTTCTTC.

J is TRBJ1-1 and V is TRBV11-2; D gene unclear. The CDR3 sequence is 14 residues long. CDR1 and CDR2 (germline): SGHAT, FQNNGV. The ends were cut back, 1 base at V and 2 bases at J, with 8 bases in the middle. The CDR3 protein is CASSLGFSNTEAFF. The CDR3 DNA is TGTGCCAGCAGCTTAGGTTTCAGCAACACTGAAGCTTTCTTT.

This clonotype was recorded a few times. Sequence at one end of the junction differs from germline and may be a read error. The DNA of the CDR3 is TGTGCCAGCAGCGTAGCGGGGTTCCAAGAGACCCAGTACTTC. It translates to CASSVAGFQETQYF. The rearrangement joins TRBV7-9 to TRBJ2-5; 8 bases match TRBD2. This CDR3 comprises 14 residues. Germline V gene sequence: CDR1 SEHNR, CDR2 FQNEAQ (reference sequence).

This clonotype was picked up a small number of times. The chain couples TRBV4-3 to TRBJ2-3; weak D call: TRBD2 (7 bases). Germline V gene data show CDR1 as LGHNA and CDR2 as YSLEER. The length of the CDR3 is 16 residues. V was cut by 1 base and J by 6 bases, with 17 bases left in between. The CDR3 DNA reads as TGCGCCAGCAGCCAAGTAACGGGGGGCCCCCCCGATACGCAGTATTTT. Amino acids: CASSQVTGGPPDTQYF.

This clonotype occurred a few times. V gene TRBV11-2 combines with J gene TRBJ1-1, with D possibly matching TRBD1 (5 bases). The CDR3 spans 13 residues. Germline CDR1 and CDR2: SGHAT and FQNNGV. V was clipped by 5 bases and J by 7 bases, with 14 bases between them. The DNA for the CDR3 is TGTGCCAGCAGCCCCGCGGGGGTAGGTGAAGCTTTCTTT. As protein: CASSPAGVGEAFF.

V gene TRBV6-5 combines with J gene TRBJ2-5, with 9 bases identical to TRBD1. Looked up from germline, CDR1 is MNHEY and CDR2 is SVGAGI. This CDR3 is 15 amino acids long. V dropped 5 bases and J dropped 2; count of bases not matched to a gene: 6. The CDR3 nucleotides read TGTGCCAGCAGTGAGGGGACAGGGTTACAAGAGACCCAGTACTTC. It is translated as CASSEGTGLQETQYF.

This chain links TRBV12-3 or TRBV12-4 with TRBJ2-2, with 12 bases fitting TRBD1. The CDR3 is made up of 17 amino acids. V lost 4 bases to trimming and J lost 6 bases; unmatched junction nucleotides: 9. The CDR3 bases are TGTGCCAGCAGTTCTTTCGGGGGACAGGGGGCCGCCGGGGAGCTGTTTTTT. Residues: CASSSFGGQGAAGELFF.

The CDR3, as DNA: TGCAGCGTTGAAGGGCTAGCGGGGTTAAGCACAGATACGCAGTATTTT. Its protein is CSVEGLAGLSTDTQYF. The chain uses TRBV29-1 and TRBJ2-3; 9 bases are shared with TRBD2. CDR1 is SQVTM, CDR2 ANQGSEA, per germline. The CDR3 spans 16 residues. Unmatched junction bases numbered 5, after V lost 1 base and J lost 0 bases.

The chain links TRBV7-2 to TRBJ2-5; TRBD2 aligns across 8 bases. The V segment lost 5 bases and the J segment 5 bases; nucleotides outside the gene matches: 10. This CDR3 has 15 amino acids. The V gene's germline CDR1 is SGHTA and CDR2 FQGNSA. The DNA of the CDR3 is TGTGCCAGCAGCCCCGCGGGGGGCGAGTGGGAGACCCAGTACTTC. As protein: CASSPAGGEWETQYF.